The source of this T cell receptor beta chain is a study of cytomegalovirus exposure and HLA in healthy donors. This clone turned up a few times. This CDR3 comprises 17 residues. J gave up 0 bases and V 6 bases, and 10 bases lay outside the gene matches. Germline V gives CDR1 SGHDN, CDR2 FVKESK. The primer mix had 60 Vbeta and 13 Jbeta primers. In the original analysis: Counted up in a later analysis, unique TCR beta chains came to 65 million to 100 million, with roughly 11 million shared. Profiled with immunoSEQ multiplex PCR; TCRdb holds only in-frame clones, not every one. V, J and clone size derive from that table, while D and trimming were established from the DNA sequence. This table has just over 150,000 clones, roughly 81% appearing once.

The specimen was PBMCs. The chain recombines TRBV14 with TRBJ2-1; 8 bases are a match to TRBD2. The sequence derives from a man in his late teens or twenties in good health and CMV-seropositive. The CDR3 sequence: CASRVGSGVSSYNEQFF. The CDR3 DNA sequence: TGTGCCAGCAGGGTGGGTAGCGGGGTCAGCTCCTACAATGAGCAGTTCTTC. The whole variable domain, filled in from reference TRBV14 and TRBJ2-1, reads EAGVTQFPSHSVIEKGQTVTLRCDPISGHDNLYWYRRVMGKEIKFLLHFVKESKQDESGMPNNRFLAERTGGTYSTLKVQPAELEDSGVYFCASRVGSGVSSYNEQFFGPGTRLTVL.